A single sample gave rise to the 8 T cell receptor beta chains below, sequenced in a study of OX40 agonist ivuxolimab in advanced cancers. Libraries were prepared by immunoSEQ multiplex PCR; TCRdb keeps only in-frame clonotypes and omits some of them. Seen here are 68,000 or so clones, about nine tenths observed once, and the top ten hold approximately 2.1%. The sequenced sample was CD4+ or CD8+ T cells sorted from blood, obtained in a trial of the OX40 agonist ivuxolimab. Receptor source: an adult with an advanced solid tumor such as melanoma, head and neck, liver or kidney cancer.

CDR3 coding DNA: TGCGCCAGCAGCTTGATTAGCGGATGGGCCTACAATGAGCAGTTCTTC. Translated, it gives CASSLISGWAYNEQFF. The chain has TRBV5-1 and TRBJ2-1; maybe TRBD2 (6 bases). The CDR3 is made up of 16 amino acids. V lost 1 base to trimming and J lost 2 bases, with 13 bases between them. Germline loops: CDR1 SGHRS, CDR2 YFSETQ. The variable domain in full, completed from reference TRBV5-1 and TRBJ2-1, reads KAGVTQTPRYLIKTRGQQVTLSCSPISGHRSVSWYQQTPGQGLQFLFEYFSETQRNKGNFPGRFSGRQFSNSRSEMNVSTLELGDSALYLCASSLISGWAYNEQFFGPGTRLTVL.

In this sample, this clone turned up once. This chain connects TRBV6-5 to TRBJ2-1; tentatively, D is TRBD2 (7 bases). The length of the CDR3 is 16 residues. CDR1 is MNHEY and CDR2 is SVGAGI in the germline V gene. Deletions cut 4 bases from V and 8 bases from J, with 21 bases between. As DNA, the CDR3 is TGTGCCAGCAGTTCATTGACCCGGGGGGCTAGTTATGAGCAGTTCTTC. This translates into CASSSLTRGASYEQFF.

The V call is TRBV18, the J call TRBJ2-5; D is unresolved. Germline V gene sequence: CDR1 KGHSH, CDR2 LQKENI. V was cut by 0 bases and J by 4 bases, with 21 bases left in between. This CDR3 has 18 amino acids. CDR3 residues: CASSPPNKPHNTLETQYF. The CDR3 coding sequence is TGTGCCAGCTCACCACCTAATAAGCCCCACAACACGTTAGAGACCCAGTACTTC.

V usage is TRBV19 and J usage is TRBJ1-5; the D gene is possibly TRBD1 (6 bases). V lost 5 bases to trimming and J lost 2 bases, with 13 bases between them. Germline V gene lookup returns CDR1 LNHDA and CDR2 SQIVND (reference sequence). The CDR3 runs to 15 residues. The CDR3 loop reads CASSVLAGGNQPQHF. The DNA of the CDR3 is TGTGCCAGTAGTGTCTTGGCAGGGGGCAATCAGCCCCAGCATTTT.

The genes are TRBV4-2 and TRBJ1-4, with D perhaps matching TRBD1 (5 bases). The CDR3 length is 14 residues. V gave up 0 bases and J gave up 7 bases, with 9 bases separating them. The germline V gene encodes CDR1 LGHNA and CDR2 YNFKEQ. CDR3: CASSQEGRGEKLFF. As DNA, the CDR3 is TGTGCCAGCAGCCAAGAAGGTAGGGGTGAAAAACTGTTTTTT.

CDR3: CASRGRGNEQFF. As DNA, the CDR3 is TGTGCCAGCAGGGGTCGCGGCAATGAGCAGTTCTTC. The V and J genes are TRBV27 and TRBJ2-1; the D is unclear. The CDR3 contains 12 residues. The V gene lost 6 bases and the J gene lost 6 bases, with 9 bases spanning the gap. The germline V gene encodes CDR1 MNHEY and CDR2 SMNVEV (reference sequence).

This chain joins TRBV6-5 and TRBJ2-1; D remains unclear. Trimming pared 6 bases from V and 0 bases from J, leaving 9 bases between. The CDR3 runs to 14 residues. Germline assignment: CDR1 MNHEY and CDR2 SVGAGI. Here the CDR3 DNA reads TGTGCCAGCAGGCGACACAGCTCCTACAATGAGCAGTTCTTC. It yields the protein CASRRHSSYNEQFF.

This chain uses TRBV15 with TRBJ1-1; TRBD1 might be the D (6 bases). The CDR3 loop spans 15 amino acids. V lost 3 bases and J 2 bases, leaving 13 bases between the germline ends. The V gene's germline CDR1 is LNHNV and CDR2 YYDKDF (reference sequence). The DNA of the CDR3 is TGTGCCACCAGCAGCCCCTGGACAGAAAACACTGAAGCTTTCTTT. Amino acids: CATSSPWTENTEAFF.